The TCR beta chain under discussion was sequenced for a study of blood T cell repertoires in COVID-19. About the study: Whether acute or convalescent, the COVID-19 samples came from the United States, Italy and Spain.

The CDR3 runs 13 residues. CDR1 and CDR2 (germline): SGHRS, YFSETQ. V lost 3 bases, J lost 4 bases, and 10 bases lay in between. Living in about two dozen US areas, the participants were between 18 and 89 years of age. Assignment of participants to cohorts was predicated upon participant-reported clinical history. This table comes from immunoSEQ multiplex PCR, and its TCRdb copy is limited to in-frame clones, with some not included. Here the sample spans under 300,000 clones, roughly 93% being singletons. Material for sequencing was PBMCs or T cells enriched from blood (not recorded which). This receptor was obtained from a woman aged 40 to 50 with acute COVID-19. The chain couples TRBV5-1 to TRBJ1-2; D is perhaps TRBD1 (6 bases). The CDR3 sequence is CASSSGEGYGYTF. In DNA form, the CDR3 reads TGCGCCAGCAGCTCAGGGGAAGGCTATGGCTACACCTTC.